The 26 T cell receptor beta chains below come from one sample, sequenced in a study of T cells after yellow fever vaccination. TCRdb re-called the 5' RACE reads with MiXCR, one entry per CDR3 protein. The sample lists hundreds of thousands of distinct CDR3 sequences, 9% to 15% occurring once. Specimen: PBMCs, collected on the day of the yellow fever booster vaccination. These receptors were taken from a man under 40 who received the YFV17D yellow fever vaccine.

The chain is built from TRBV20-1 and TRBJ1-6; D is perhaps TRBD1 (5 bases). The CDR3 contains 14 residues. CDR1 and CDR2 from the germline V gene are DFQATT and SNEGSKA (reference sequence). V gave up 6 bases and J gave up 10 bases, with 19 bases separating them. The CDR3 nucleotides read TGCAGTGCGGGGGGTGGCAGATCGGGATCACCCCTCCACTTT. Protein sequence: CSAGGGRSGSPLHF.

The CDR3 DNA is TGTGCCAGCAGCTTAAGCTCTAGCGGGAGGTACAATGAGCAGTTCTTC. The encoded protein is CASSLSSSGRYNEQFF. The chain is built from TRBV7-2 and TRBJ2-1, with 11 bases that match TRBD2. The germline V gene encodes CDR1 SGHTA and CDR2 FQGNSA. Trimming at V came to 2 bases and at J to 4 bases, leaving 4 bases not matched to a gene. This CDR3 has 16 residues.

This clonotype was detected a few times. This chain links TRBV5-5 with TRBJ2-1, with D unresolved. Trimming left V 1 base short and J 0 bases short, with 14 bases between. The CDR3 spans 17 residues. Germline loops: CDR1 SGHKS, CDR2 YYEKEE (reference sequence). This chain's CDR3 is CASSLWRNPLSYNEQFF. CDR3 nucleotides: TGTGCCAGCAGCTTGTGGCGGAACCCACTCTCCTACAATGAGCAGTTCTTC.

The rearrangement uses TRBV7-2 and TRBJ2-7, with D unclear. This CDR3 is built from 16 residues. The V end was cut by 3 bases, the J end by 3 bases, with 18 bases between. From germline, CDR1 is SGHTA and CDR2 FQGNSA. CDR3 in amino acids: CASSFVTRLTYYEQYF. CDR3 DNA sequence: TGTGCCAGCAGCTTTGTAACAAGGTTGACCTACTACGAGCAGTACTTC.

This clonotype showed up just a few times. This chain uses TRBV19 with TRBJ1-1; TRBD1 is a possible D gene (5 bases). Trimming removed 8 bases at V and 0 bases at J, with 13 bases between. Germline values: CDR1 LNHDA, CDR2 SQIVND (reference sequence). This CDR3 has 14 residues. The CDR3 loop reads CASRQGTMNTEAFF. The CDR3 nucleotides read TGTGCCAGTCGGCAGGGAACTATGAACACTGAAGCTTTCTTT. Variable domain in full (rest from reference TRBV19 and TRBJ1-1): DGGITQSPKYLFRKEGQNVTLSCEQNLNHDAMYWYRQDPGQGLRLIYYSQIVNDFQKGDIAEGYSVSREKKESFPLTVTSAQKNPTAFYLCASRQGTMNTEAFFGQGTRLTVV.

This clonotype was seen more than once but under ten times. The V call is TRBV7-9, the J call TRBJ1-1, with D uncertain. CDR1 and CDR2 (germline): SEHNR, FQNEAQ (reference sequence). This CDR3 has 15 residues. V was cut by 0 bases and J by 1 base, with 9 bases left in between. CDR3 in amino acids: CASSLASAANTEAFF. Written as DNA, the CDR3 is TGTGCCAGCAGCTTAGCGTCGGCGGCGAACACTGAAGCTTTCTTT.

This clonotype has only a few counts. The chain has TRBV2 and TRBJ1-2; possible D gene TRBD1, 6 bases. V lost 3 bases, J lost 12 bases, and 17 bases lay in between. The CDR3 is 13 residues long. Germline CDR1 reads SNHLY; CDR2 reads FYNNEI. The CDR3 sequence is CASSEMGATFDTF. The DNA for the CDR3 is TGTGCCAGCAGTGAGATGGGGGCGACATTTGACACCTTC. Drawing the rest from reference TRBV2 and TRBJ1-2, the complete variable domain is EPEVTQTPSHQVTQMGQEVILRCVPISNHLYFYWYRQILGQKVEFLVSFYNNEISEKSEIFDDQFSVERPDGSNFTLKIRSTKLEDSAMYFCASSEMGATFDTFGSGTRLTVV.

V and J are TRBV9 and TRBJ1-4; 7 bases are shared with TRBD1. The CDR3 length is 14 residues. Germline values: CDR1 SGDLS, CDR2 YYNGEE. Unmatched junction bases numbered 11, after V lost 3 bases and J lost 12 bases. CDR3 DNA: TGTGCCAGCAGCGAAAGACAGGGTTTAGGGGAACTGTTTTTT. It encodes CASSERQGLGELFF.

The rearrangement joins TRBV3-1 to TRBJ2-1; D gene uncertain. The CDR3 runs to 14 residues. V was trimmed by 3 bases and J by 8 bases, leaving 14 bases between them. Germline CDR1 LGHDT, CDR2 YNNKEL (reference sequence). CDR3 amino acids: CASSQGYQYHEQFF. DNA of the CDR3: TGTGCCAGCAGCCAGGGTTATCAGTACCATGAGCAGTTCTTC.

The chain carries TRBV28 and TRBJ2-5, with D perhaps TRBD2 (5 bases). Trimming pared 5 bases from V and 10 bases from J, leaving 14 bases between. CDR1 and CDR2 (germline): MDHEN, SYDVKM. CDR3 length: 12 amino acids. The CDR3 DNA is TGTGCCAGCAGTGAGGGTCCCGTATACCAGTACTTC. This gives the protein CASSEGPVYQYF.

This clonotype was seen a few times. The CDR3 bases are TGTGCCAGCAGCTGGGGGGGCAATGAGCAGTTCTTC. Protein product: CASSWGGNEQFF. The chain employs TRBV5-4 and TRBJ2-1; 7 bases agree with TRBD2. Germline trimming cut 3 bases from V and 6 bases from J; bases unmatched to any gene: 0. The CDR3 length is 12 residues. Germline V gene sequence: CDR1 SGHNT, CDR2 YYREEE (reference sequence).

J is TRBJ2-4 and V is TRBV27; tentatively, D is TRBD1 or TRBD2 (5 bases each). Between the trimmed V and J ends, which lost 5 bases and 4 bases, there was a span of 12 bases. The CDR3 totals 14 residues. Per germline, CDR1 MNHEY and CDR2 SMNVEV (reference sequence). CDR3 nucleotides: TGTGCCAGCAGTCTCCGGGACCGAAAAAACATTCAGTACTTC. It codes for CASSLRDRKNIQYF.

This clonotype was counted between two and nine times. The V and J genes are TRBV20-1 and TRBJ1-6; D ambiguous. CDR1 is DFQATT, CDR2 SNEGSKA, per germline (reference sequence). Trimming stripped 3 bases from V and 5 bases from J, with 8 bases between. This CDR3 spans 13 amino acids. CDR3 coding DNA: TGCAGTGCTAGGGATACTCATAATTCACCCCTCCACTTT. Amino acids: CSARDTHNSPLHF.

This clonotype appeared a few times. This chain uses TRBV5-1 with TRBJ2-6; D not resolved. Germline-derived CDR1 and CDR2 are SGHRS and YFSETQ. Trimming left V 7 bases short and J 4 bases short, with 6 bases between. CDR3 length: 12 residues. CDR3 in amino acids: CASESGANVLTF. The DNA of the CDR3 is TGCGCCAGCGAATCCGGGGCCAACGTCCTGACTTTC.

The chain employs TRBV2 and TRBJ2-1, with TRBD1 matching 7 bases. There are 15 residues in the CDR3. The ends lost 0 bases at V and 11 bases at J; junction bases unmatched: 10. Germline V gene sequence: CDR1 SNHLY, CDR2 FYNNEI. The CDR3 coding sequence is TGTGCCAGCAGTGAAGCGATAGTACAGGGGATACAGCAGTTCTTC. Translating it yields CASSEAIVQGIQQFF.

The CDR3, as DNA: TGTGCCAGCAGCCAAGATAGCGGGACAGACCTTTCTGGCTACACCTTC. Translated: CASSQDSGTDLSGYTF. V usage is TRBV3-1 and J usage is TRBJ1-2; TRBD1 matches 7 bases. CDR3 size: 16 residues. Germline trimming cut 0 bases from V and 7 bases from J; bases unmatched to any gene: 11. The germline CDR1 and CDR2 sequences are LGHDT and YNNKEL (reference sequence). Full variable domain (missing parts from reference TRBV3-1 and TRBJ1-2): DTAVSQTPKYLVTQMGNDKSIKCEQNLGHDTMYWYKQDSKKFLKIMFSYNNKELIINETVPNRFSPKSPDKAHLNLHINSLELGDSAVYFCASSQDSGTDLSGYTFGSGTRLTVV.

The CDR3 sequence: CSAPAGRGGGEQYF. The CDR3 DNA sequence: TGCAGTGCCCCTGCGGGTAGAGGGGGTGGCGAGCAGTACTTC. V is TRBV20-1 and J is TRBJ2-7; weak D call: TRBD1 (6 bases). The CDR3 totals 14 residues. CDR1 is DFQATT and CDR2 is SNEGSKA in the germline V gene (reference sequence). The ends were cut back, 6 bases at V and 6 bases at J, with 21 bases in the middle.

This chain uses TRBV18 with TRBJ2-7; no clear D gene. Per germline, CDR1 KGHSH and CDR2 LQKENI. The V and J ends lost 2 bases and 4 bases respectively, with 12 bases between them. This CDR3 contains 14 residues. The CDR3 reads CASSPSIGNYEQYF. The CDR3 nucleotides are TGTGCCAGCTCACCATCAATAGGGAATTACGAGCAGTACTTC.

In this sample, this clonotype turned up a few times. The chain recombines TRBV20-1 with TRBJ2-4; 9 nucleotides align to TRBD1. The V segment lost 5 bases and the J segment 5 bases; nucleotides outside the gene matches: 7. The CDR3 loop spans 14 amino acids. In germline, CDR1 is DFQATT, CDR2 SNEGSKA (reference sequence). CDR3 coding DNA: TGCAGTGCTGGAGGGGGGACAGGGCAAAACATTCAGTACTTC. Protein sequence: CSAGGGTGQNIQYF.

The CDR3 nucleotides are TGCAGTGCTCTGCTTTATACAGATACGCAGTATTTT. Its translation: CSALLYTDTQYF. The rearrangement links TRBV20-1 to TRBJ2-3; D is ambiguous. This CDR3 is built from 12 residues. Germline values: CDR1 DFQATT, CDR2 SNEGSKA (reference sequence). V lost 5 bases, J lost 3 bases, and 9 bases lay in between.

This chain joins TRBV5-1 and TRBJ2-1; D is uncertain. The V gene's germline CDR1 is SGHRS and CDR2 YFSETQ. V was shortened by 0 bases and J by 4 bases, with 11 bases between the two germline ends. The CDR3 length is 15 residues. The CDR3 DNA reads TGCGCCAGCAGCTTGGGGGCCATGGGGTACAATGAGCAGTTCTTC. Translating it yields CASSLGAMGYNEQFF.

The chain uses TRBV24-1 and TRBJ2-7, with D possibly called TRBD1 or TRBD2 (5 bases each). This CDR3 spans 19 amino acids. Per germline, CDR1 KGHDR and CDR2 SFDVKD. Trimming cost V 4 bases and J 2 bases, with 26 bases left between them. CDR3 protein: CATSEPGTHDAGSTYEQYF. The CDR3 nucleotides are TGTGCCACCAGTGAACCCGGGACCCACGACGCAGGATCTACCTACGAGCAGTACTTC.

J is TRBJ2-1 and V is TRBV11-2; TRBD2 agrees at 11 bases. The CDR3 has 16 amino acids. Germline V gene sequence: CDR1 SGHAT, CDR2 FQNNGV. J lost 10 bases, V lost 1 base, and 9 bases had no gene match. CDR3 sequence reads: CASSLVIMRLAGEQFF. The DNA for the CDR3 is TGTGCCAGCAGCTTAGTTATTATGAGACTAGCGGGGGAGCAGTTCTTC.

This clonotype has only a few counts. The V and J genes are TRBV10-3 and TRBJ2-7; D is possibly TRBD1 (6 bases). Germline CDR1 ENHRY, CDR2 SYGVKD. The V and J ends lost 5 bases and 2 bases respectively, with 13 bases between them. This CDR3 is built from 14 residues. CDR3 sequence: CAISPRDKTYEQYF. The DNA for the CDR3 is TGTGCCATCAGTCCCCGGGACAAGACCTACGAGCAGTACTTC.

This clonotype was observed a few times. This chain connects TRBV19 to TRBJ2-1; a possible D gene is TRBD2 (5 bases). Trimming removed 5 bases at V and 9 bases at J, with 23 bases between. Germline V lookup: CDR1 LNHDA, CDR2 SQIVND (reference sequence). This CDR3 contains 16 residues. The CDR3 sequence: CASSPLGLIYSGEQFF. DNA for the CDR3: TGTGCCAGTAGTCCCTTAGGACTGATCTACTCGGGTGAGCAGTTCTTC.

This clonotype was counted a few times. This sequence joins TRBV29-1 and TRBJ2-7; D is unclear. The V gene's germline CDR1 is SQVTM and CDR2 ANQGSEA. The CDR3 is 13 amino acids. Trimming shortened V by 0 bases and J by 0 bases, and 6 bases separated the two germline ends. For the CDR3, the DNA is TGCAGCGTTGAAGATCGCACCTCCTACGAGCAGTACTTC. Residues: CSVEDRTSYEQYF.